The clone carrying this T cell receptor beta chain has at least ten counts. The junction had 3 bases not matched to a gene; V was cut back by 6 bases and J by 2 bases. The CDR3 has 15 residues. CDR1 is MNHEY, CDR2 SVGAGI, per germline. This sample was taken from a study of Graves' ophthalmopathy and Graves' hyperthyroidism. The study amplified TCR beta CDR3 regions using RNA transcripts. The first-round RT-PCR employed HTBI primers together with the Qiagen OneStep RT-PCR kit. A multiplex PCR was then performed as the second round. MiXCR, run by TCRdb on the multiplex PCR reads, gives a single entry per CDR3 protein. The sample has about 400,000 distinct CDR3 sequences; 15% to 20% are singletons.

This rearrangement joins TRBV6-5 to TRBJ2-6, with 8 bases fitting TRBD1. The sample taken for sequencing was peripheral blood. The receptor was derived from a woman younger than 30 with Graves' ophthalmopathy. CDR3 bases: TGTGCCAGCAGGGCGGACAGGGCTGGGGCCAACGTCCTGACTTTC. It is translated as CASRADRAGANVLTF.